The rows below give T cell receptor beta chains drawn from one sample of a study of blood T cells in healthy people across ages. TCRdb processed the 5' RACE reads anew with MiXCR; each CDR3 protein has one entry. The sample consists of roughly 1.9 million distinct CDR3 sequences, 35% to 50% of them appearing once. Sequencing was done on a sample of blood. The receptors stem from a human donor in good health. Both conserved end residues are part of each CDR3. D genes are given only for firm matches. Clone size appears in some rows only: once, few, many, or a class for an expanded clone.

>few|.|TRBV7-3|TRBJ1-1
CASSSGGQTEAFF
TGTGCCAGCAGCTCCGGGGGTCAAACTGAAGCTTTCTTT
>.|TRBD2|TRBV6-1|TRBJ2-1
CASVRGGLNNEQFF
TGTGCCAGCGTCCGGGGGGGGCTTAACAATGAGCAGTTCTTC
>.|.|TRBV5-1|TRBJ2-3
CASSNRGGDTQYF
TGCGCCAGCAGTAACAGGGGAGGAGATACGCAGTATTTT
>few|TRBD2|TRBV11-3|TRBJ2-5
CASSLTSGHETQYF
TGTGCCAGCAGCCTGACTAGCGGTCACGAGACCCAGTACTTC
>many|TRBD1|TRBV4-1|TRBJ2-1
CASSQDRDNEQFF
TGTGCCAGCAGCCAGGACAGGGACAATGAGCAGTTCTTC
>.|.|TRBV6-6|TRBJ2-5
CAGSLYPLETQYF
TGTGCCGGCAGTTTGTATCCCTTGGAGACCCAGTACTTC
>few|TRBD2|TRBV4-1|TRBJ2-7
CASSQVFPAGGGTYEQYF
TGCGCCAGCAGCCAAGTCTTTCCGGCGGGCGGGGGGACTTACGAGCAGTACTTC
>few|TRBD1|TRBV7-8|TRBJ1-2
CASSLYPRQGVGYTF
TGTGCCAGCAGCTTATATCCTAGACAGGGGGTCGGCTACACCTTC
>.|.|TRBV29-1|TRBJ1-2
CSVEWSGDGYTF
TGCAGCGTTGAGTGGTCTGGGGATGGCTACACCTTC
>.|TRBD1|TRBV5-5|TRBJ2-1
CASSLAPGQGKNEQFF
TGTGCCAGCAGCTTGGCCCCGGGACAGGGTAAAAATGAGCAGTTCTTC
>few|.|TRBV12-3/TRBV12-4|TRBJ1-1
CASSFLRGDTEAFF
TGTGCCAGCAGTTTTCTGAGGGGAGACACTGAAGCTTTCTTT
>few|.|TRBV6-5|TRBJ1-6
CASSYPKSPLHF
TGTGCCAGCAGTTACCCCAAATCACCCCTCCACTTT
>few|TRBD2|TRBV20-1|TRBJ2-1
CSARAGGFIEQFF
TGCAGTGCTAGGGCGGGGGGTTTTATTGAGCAGTTCTTC
>.|.|TRBV7-3|TRBJ1-6
CASSPGRVHNSPLHF
TGTGCCAGCAGTCCCGGCAGGGTCCATAATTCACCCCTCCACTTT
>.|TRBD1|TRBV7-2|TRBJ2-5
CASSAWTGGEETQYF
TGTGCCAGCAGCGCCTGGACAGGGGGCGAAGAGACCCAGTACTTC
>few|.|TRBV7-2|TRBJ1-6
CASSLVGPVNSPLHF
TGTGCCAGCAGCTTAGTCGGGCCAGTCAATTCACCCCTCCACTTT
>few|.|TRBV10-3|TRBJ2-1
CATRQDGSYNEQFF
TGTGCCACCCGACAGGACGGCTCCTACAATGAGCAGTTCTTC
>many|.|TRBV7-2|TRBJ2-7
CASNRGGLAVYEQYF
TGTGCCAGCAACAGGGGGGGACTAGCTGTATACGAGCAGTACTTC
>.|TRBD2|TRBV27|TRBJ2-5
CASKLAGGHRETQYF
TGTGCCAGCAAGTTAGCGGGGGGCCACCGAGAGACCCAGTACTTC
>.|.|TRBV13|TRBJ1-6
CASSVRGTPLHF
TGTGCCAGCAGCGTTCGAGGGACACCCCTCCACTTT
>.|.|TRBV7-3|TRBJ2-3
CASSLTDFYTDTQYF
TGTGCCAGCAGCTTAACCGACTTTTACACAGATACGCAGTATTTT
>many|.|TRBV7-2|TRBJ2-1
CASSLIGGSYNEQFF
TGCGCCAGCAGCTTAATTGGGGGGTCCTACAATGAGCAGTTCTTC
>.|TRBD2|TRBV9|TRBJ2-3
CASSVESGGNTDTQYF
TGTGCCAGCAGCGTAGAATCGGGGGGGAACACAGATACGCAGTATTTT
>.|.|TRBV3-1|TRBJ2-1
CASSPRNPVSYNEQFF
TGTGCCAGCAGCCCCAGAAACCCAGTTTCCTACAATGAGCAGTTCTTC
>once|TRBD1|TRBV7-2|TRBJ2-7
CASSLATGTGAYEQYF
TGTGCCAGCAGCTTAGCGACCGGGACAGGGGCCTACGAGCAGTACTTC
>.|.|TRBV7-9|TRBJ2-5
CATSPRNQETQYF
TGTGCCACCTCACCACGGAATCAAGAGACCCAGTACTTC
>.|TRBD2|TRBV9|TRBJ2-3
CASSAWRGGVDTQYF
TGTGCCAGCAGCGCGTGGCGGGGGGGCGTGGATACGCAGTATTTT
>.|TRBD1|TRBV14|TRBJ1-2
CASSRTGTGDYGYTF
TGTGCCAGCAGCCGCACCGGGACAGGGGACTATGGCTACACCTTC
>once|TRBD2|TRBV12-3/TRBV12-4|TRBJ2-1
CASSPHSGGANEQFF
TGTGCCAGCAGTCCCCATAGCGGGGGGGCCAATGAGCAGTTCTTC
>few|.|TRBV2|TRBJ2-5
CARGERQETQYF
TGTGCCAGGGGGGAGCGGCAAGAGACCCAGTACTTC
>few|.|TRBV6-5|TRBJ1-2
CASSDIGGREGYTF
TGTGCCAGCAGTGATATCGGGGGGCGAGAAGGCTACACCTTC
>few|.|TRBV12-3/TRBV12-4|TRBJ2-7
CASSLIEGYEQYF
TGTGCCAGCAGTTTGATAGAAGGCTACGAGCAGTACTTC
>few|.|TRBV5-1|TRBJ1-1
CASSHGLGQNTEAFF
TGCGCCAGCAGCCACGGGCTAGGGCAGAACACTGAAGCTTTCTTT
>.|.|TRBV6-2/TRBV6-3|TRBJ2-1
CASSYSWAQGGEQFF
TGTGCCAGCAGTTACTCATGGGCCCAGGGGGGTGAGCAGTTCTTC
>.|.|TRBV6-6|TRBJ2-7
CASSSGSRNEQYF
TGTGCCAGCAGTTCAGGGTCGAGGAACGAGCAGTACTTC
>.|TRBD1|TRBV20-1|TRBJ1-2
CSANRGHYCGYTF
TGCAGTGCTAACAGGGGTCACTACTGTGGCTACACCTTC
>.|TRBD1|TRBV3-1|TRBJ2-3
CASSQTGDRADTQYF
TGTGCCAGCAGCCAAACAGGGGATCGAGCAGATACGCAGTATTTT
>.|.|TRBV3-1|TRBJ2-1
CASSLHRGQLSHNEQFF
TGTGCCAGCAGTTTGCATCGGGGTCAACTTTCCCACAATGAGCAGTTCTTC
>.|.|TRBV12-3/TRBV12-4|TRBJ1-2
CASSFRGEHGYTF
TGTGCCAGCAGTTTTAGGGGGGAACATGGCTACACCTTC
>few|.|TRBV12-3/TRBV12-4|TRBJ2-3
CASTLAYLPVLTSTDTQYF
TGTGCCAGCACCCTCGCGTACCTCCCCGTTCTGACAAGCACAGATACGCAGTATTTT